The clone carrying this T cell receptor (beta chain) was detected a few times. The antigen is not known. Germline V gene sequence: CDR1 SGHKS, CDR2 YYEKEE (reference sequence). V lost 2 bases and J 3 bases, leaving 14 bases between the germline ends. The CDR3 length is 15 residues. These data originate in a study of T cells after yellow fever vaccination. Study-wide results and limits: Most primary-vaccination clones reappeared after the booster (more than 95% CD4, about 90% CD8). Abundant clonotypes (contaminants from the bulk population) could be present in FACS-sorted repertoires.

5'RACE template switching produced TCR cDNA carrying a universal primer site and UMIs. TCRdb re-derived calls from the 5' RACE reads in MiXCR, one entry per CDR3 protein. The sample contains about 510,000 distinct CDR3 sequences, 21% of which appear only once. This material consisted of PBMCs, taken roughly 20 days after the first yellow fever vaccination. The receptor comes from a man aged 18 to 30 who received the YFV17D yellow fever vaccine. The chain is built from TRBV5-5 and TRBJ1-1; unclear D gene. As DNA, the CDR3 is TGTGCCAGCAGCTTAGGTATGACGCGCGACACTGAAGCTTTCTTT. Translating gives CASSLGMTRDTEAFF.